The 9 T cell receptor beta chains listed next were all sequenced from one sample in a study of cytomegalovirus exposure and HLA in healthy donors. 60 Vbeta and 13 Jbeta primers were used in PCR. Profiling relied on immunoSEQ multiplex PCR, and the TCRdb table lists in-frame clones only, not all of them. Among 150,000 to 250,000 clones, 75% to 85% were seen once, and the ten largest hold 6.5%. The material sequenced was PBMCs. Receptors originate from a woman between 45 and 65 years old in good health and CMV-seropositive.

V and J are TRBV4-3 and TRBJ2-3, with D maybe TRBD2 (5 bases). The V and J ends lost 2 bases and 0 bases respectively, with 15 bases between them. This CDR3 region has 17 residues. Germline loops: CDR1 LGHNA, CDR2 YSLEER. DNA of the CDR3: TGCGCCAGCAGCCAACGGGGAGCATACCTAAGCACAGATACGCAGTATTTT. The encoded protein is CASSQRGAYLSTDTQYF.

The rearrangement joins TRBV7-8 to TRBJ2-7; D not resolved. Germline-derived CDR1 and CDR2 are SGHVS and FQNEAQ. V was shortened by 1 base and J by 0 bases, with 16 bases between the two germline ends. This CDR3 comprises 17 residues. The DNA of the CDR3 is TGTGCCAGCAGCTTAGTAGACCCACTATACCCCTCCTACGAGCAGTACTTC. The encoded protein is CASSLVDPLYPSYEQYF.

The V call is TRBV11-2, the J call TRBJ1-1, with D perhaps TRBD1 (5 bases). The V end was cut by 6 bases, the J end by 5 bases, with 19 bases between. The CDR3 is 15 amino acids. CDR1 and CDR2 from the germline V gene are SGHAT and FQNNGV. CDR3 amino acids: CASSQAGTSKTEAFF. As DNA, the CDR3 is TGTGCCAGCAGTCAGGCCGGGACTTCAAAAACTGAAGCTTTCTTT.

The chain joins TRBV28 to TRBJ2-1; D not certain. The CDR3 is 14 amino acids. Germline lookup yields CDR1 MDHEN and CDR2 SYDVKM. V was clipped by 5 bases and J by 5 bases, with 13 bases between them. The CDR3 bases are TGTGCCAGCAGTGCCGCTAAAGCCAACAATGAGCAGTTCTTC. Its translation: CASSAAKANNEQFF.

The chain joins TRBV7-8 to TRBJ2-3, with a possible D match to TRBD1 (7 bases). Between the trimmed V and J ends, which lost 5 bases and 2 bases, there was a span of 17 bases. The CDR3 runs to 16 residues. CDR1 and CDR2 from the germline V gene are SGHVS and FQNEAQ. CDR3 coding DNA: TGTGCCAGCAGCCTCGGTCCAGGGGGGTCCACAGATACGCAGTATTTT. This gives the protein CASSLGPGGSTDTQYF.

The chain uses TRBV18 and TRBJ2-7; 8 nucleotides match TRBD2. The V gene's germline CDR1 is KGHSH and CDR2 LQKENI. V lost 4 bases, J lost 0 bases, and 2 bases stayed unmatched. This CDR3 is 14 amino acids long. DNA of the CDR3: TGTGCCAGCTCACTCGGGGGGGGCTCCTACGAGCAGTACTTC. It translates to CASSLGGGSYEQYF.

The V and J genes are TRBV6-1 and TRBJ2-5, with a weak D call TRBD2 (5 bases). The germline gives CDR1 MNHNS, CDR2 SASEGT. Trimming stripped 6 bases from V and 0 bases from J, with 8 bases between. The CDR3 is 13 amino acids. CDR3 DNA: TGTGCCAGCAGCCTGGACTACCAAGAGACCCAGTACTTC. The encoded protein is CASSLDYQETQYF.

This chain links TRBV29-1 with TRBJ2-3, with a possible D match to TRBD1 (5 bases). V was pared by 0 bases and J by 8 bases, with 12 bases between. Germline CDR1 SQVTM, CDR2 ANQGSEA. The CDR3 is 13 amino acids. CDR3 in amino acids: CSVEEKGAGTQYF. The CDR3, as DNA: TGCAGCGTTGAAGAAAAAGGGGCAGGTACGCAGTATTTT.

The V and J genes are TRBV12-5 and TRBJ2-2; the match to TRBD1 covers 8 bases. CDR3 length: 20 amino acids. J lost 4 bases, V lost 1 base, and 17 bases had no gene match. CDR1 is LGHNT, CDR2 FRNRAP, per germline. The CDR3 coding sequence is TGTGCTAGTGGTTTGGCGCCAGCGACAGGGGATGGACGAAGCACCGGGGAGCTGTTTTTT. Its translation: CASGLAPATGDGRSTGELFF.